This T cell receptor (beta chain) emerged from a study of CD8 T cells in Susac syndrome. Study findings and constraints: CD4+ T cell repertoires in Susac syndrome exhibited no evidence of clonal expansion.

Reverse transcription of roughly 0.5 to 1 ug RNA was performed with random hexamers. Amplification of the TCR beta CDR3 was carried out by immunoSEQ multiplex PCR, which spanned a total of 54 Vbeta and 13 Jbeta segments. In TCRdb, the immunoSEQ multiplex PCR reads were re-called with MiXCR into one record per CDR3 protein. Among just over 150,000 distinct CDR3 sequences, approximately 95% were seen once, and the ten largest hold 0.16%. Recently defined diagnostic criteria for definite or probable disease were fulfilled by Susac syndrome patients. Negative isolation was used for CD8+ and CD4+ T cells, and FACS enrichment was applied to TEMRA cells. This CDR3 is built from 18 residues. Trimming took 2 bases from V and 0 from J; bases not matched to a gene: 11. CDR1 SGHTA and CDR2 FQGNSA come from the germline V gene. Remarks on this clonotype: Its antigen is undetermined.

V is TRBV7-2 and J is TRBJ2-7; 9 bases are a match to TRBD2. The receptor's source is a human donor with Susac syndrome. The sequenced sample consisted of CD4+ T cells from PBMCs. The CDR3 nucleotides read TGTGCCAGCAGCTTAATGTGGACTAGCGCCAGGAGCTCCTACGAGCAGTACTTC. Translated, it gives CASSLMWTSARSSYEQYF.